These T cell receptor beta chains were read from a single sample in a study of blood T cell repertoires in COVID-19. Sequenced by immunoSEQ multiplex PCR; TCRdb stores in-frame clones only, minus some. The data hold more than 200,000 clones, with 87% observed a single time. Sequenced input: peripheral blood. These receptors were obtained from a man younger than 30 with active or convalescent COVID-19. CDR3s include the opening cysteine and the closing phenylalanine or tryptophan. Each record gives: V gene, clone size, J gene, D gene, CDR3 DNA, CDR3 protein. D genes are given only for firm matches. Rows give clone size only sometimes, using once, few, many, or a class for an expanded clone.

TRBV19,.,TRBJ1-3,TRBD1,TGTGCCAGTAGTATATGGGCCACCGGGACAGCGAACTCTGGAAACACCATATATTTT,CASSIWATGTANSGNTIYF
TRBV7-6,.,TRBJ2-3,.,TGTGCCAGCAGCTTAGGACAGTCGACAACAGATACGCAGTATTTT,CASSLGQSTTDTQYF
TRBV5-1,.,TRBJ2-5,.,TGCGCCAGCAGCTCCGCGGGACAGTTGGGAGAGACCCAGTACTTC,CASSSAGQLGETQYF
TRBV18,.,TRBJ2-1,.,TGTGCCAGCTCACCGAGACAGCTCCTCGGCGATGAGCAGTTCTTC,CASSPRQLLGDEQFF
TRBV19,.,TRBJ1-1,.,TGTGCCAGTAGTTTGGCTTCAGGGAACACTGAAGCTTTCTTT,CASSLASGNTEAFF
TRBV3-1/TRBV3-2,few,TRBJ2-2,TRBD1,TGTGCCAGCAGCCAACGGACAGGGAACACCGGGGAGCTGTTTTTT,CASSQRTGNTGELFF
TRBV19,.,TRBJ1-1,.,TGTGCCAGTGGCGTACATGGAGGGAACACTGAAGCTTTCTTT,CASGVHGGNTEAFF
TRBV2,few,TRBJ1-1,.,TGTGCCAGCAGTGATCCCGACATGAACACTGAAGCTTTCTTT,CASSDPDMNTEAFF
TRBV3-1/TRBV3-2,.,TRBJ2-3,TRBD2,TGTGCCAGCAGCCAAGGAAGGGCGGGAGGTACAGATACGCAGTATTTT,CASSQGRAGGTDTQYF
TRBV7-9,.,TRBJ1-5,.,TGTGCCAGCAGCTTCTCTGGCAATCAGCCCCAGCATTTT,CASSFSGNQPQHF
TRBV5-4,.,TRBJ1-1,.,TGTGCCAGCAGCTTGGCTGGCACCTTGAACACTGAAGCTTTCTTT,CASSLAGTLNTEAFF
TRBV4-2,.,TRBJ2-7,TRBD2,TGTGCCAGCAGCCAAGATCACCCAGCGGGGGGATCCTACGAGCAGTACTTC,CASSQDHPAGGSYEQYF
TRBV5-1,.,TRBJ2-1,.,TGCGCCAGCAGCTTGGAGCCATCTAACGATGAGCAGTTCTTC,CASSLEPSNDEQFF
TRBV27,.,TRBJ1-2,.,TGTGCCAGCAGTCCCAGCTTAAACTCGGGTGGCTACACCTTC,CASSPSLNSGGYTF
TRBV27,once,TRBJ1-6,.,TGTGCCAGCAGTTTCACCCCGCTAAATTCACCCCTCCACTTT,CASSFTPLNSPLHF
TRBV27,.,TRBJ2-7,TRBD2,TGTGCCAGCAGTTTCCTCGGGGGGAGGGACGAGCAGTACTTC,CASSFLGGRDEQYF
TRBV7-9,.,TRBJ1-6,TRBD1,TGTGCCAGCAGCTTAGATTTCAGGGGGGATGGTAATTCACCCCTCCACTTT,CASSLDFRGDGNSPLHF
TRBV6-5,.,TRBJ1-5,TRBD1,TGTGCCAGCAACAAGGGACAGGCAGTGGGGCCCCAGCATTTT,CASNKGQAVGPQHF
TRBV18,.,TRBJ2-1,TRBD1,TGTGCCAGCTCACGGACAGGGTTTAATGAGCAGTTCTTC,CASSRTGFNEQFF
TRBV5-1,few,TRBJ1-5,TRBD1,TGCGCCAGCAGCAGCGGACAGGGCCCCAATCAGCCCCAGCATTTT,CASSSGQGPNQPQHF
TRBV11-3,once,TRBJ1-1,TRBD1,TGTGCCAGCAGCTTAACAGGGGGCAGTGAAGCTTTCTTT,CASSLTGGSEAFF
TRBV27,once,TRBJ1-1,.,TGTGCCAGCAGTTTAGATACGGTGAACACTGAAGCTTTCTTT,CASSLDTVNTEAFF
TRBV3-1/TRBV3-2,.,TRBJ2-7,.,TGTGCCAGCAGCCAAGATTTCTCAGGATACGAGCAGTACTTC,CASSQDFSGYEQYF
TRBV30,.,TRBJ1-2,.,TGTGCCTGGAGTGTTGCGGGTACTAACTATGGCTACACCTTC,CAWSVAGTNYGYTF
TRBV24-1,.,TRBJ1-1,TRBD1,TGTGCCACCAGTGAGGGGACAGGGTACGGCATTACGGACACTGAAGCTTTCTTT,CATSEGTGYGITDTEAFF
TRBV7-2,.,TRBJ1-3,.,TGTGCCAGCAGCTTAGTGGGGCTCCGTGGTGGAAACACCATATATTTT,CASSLVGLRGGNTIYF
TRBV27,.,TRBJ1-1,.,TGTGCCAGCAGTACATACAGGGCCCTGAACACTGAAGCTTTCTTT,CASSTYRALNTEAFF
TRBV4-2,.,TRBJ2-5,TRBD2,TGTGCCAGCAGCCCGGTGCGGCTAGCGGGAGTGGGATTGGAGACCCAGTACTTC,CASSPVRLAGVGLETQYF
TRBV2,.,TRBJ1-2,.,TGTGCCAGCAGTGAATCGGTCCATTCTAACTATGGCTACACCTTC,CASSESVHSNYGYTF
TRBV19,few,TRBJ1-2,TRBD1,TGTGCCAGTAGTATAGATTTGGGACAGTTGAACTATGGCTACACCTTC,CASSIDLGQLNYGYTF
TRBV5-5,.,TRBJ2-2,.,TGTGCCAGCTTCGAAACGAGGGGGTTCGCGAACACCGGGGAGCTGTTTTTT,CASFETRGFANTGELFF
TRBV29-1,.,TRBJ1-1,TRBD1,TGCAGCGTACCGGGACAGGGCTACACTGAAGCTTTCTTT,CSVPGQGYTEAFF
TRBV3-1/TRBV3-2,once,TRBJ1-1,TRBD1,TGTGCCAGCAGCCCAAATCCCGGACAGGGGCCTTACTATGAAGCTTTCTTT,CASSPNPGQGPYYEAFF
TRBV28,.,TRBJ2-1,TRBD1,TGTGCCAGCAGTTTCTTGGACAGGGTGATTAGTGAGCAGTTCTTC,CASSFLDRVISEQFF
TRBV11-1,.,TRBJ2-7,.,TGTGCCAGCAGCCCGAGGGACTTCTCCTACGAGCAGTACTTC,CASSPRDFSYEQYF
TRBV6-2/TRBV6-3,.,TRBJ2-5,TRBD2,TGTGCCAGCAGCTCGGCGAGCGGGGGGGCCTCGGAAGAGACCCAGTACTTC,CASSSASGGASEETQYF
TRBV18,.,TRBJ1-3,.,TGTGCCAGCTCACCGGCGGCGCTAGGAGGAAACACCATATATTTT,CASSPAALGGNTIYF
TRBV3-1/TRBV3-2,.,TRBJ1-1,TRBD1,TGTGCCAGCAGCCGCCGGGACAGAGAAGCTTTCTTT,CASSRRDREAFF
TRBV3-1/TRBV3-2,.,TRBJ2-2,.,TGTGCCAGCAGCCAATTTGGCGGGAAACCCCGGAACACCGGGGAGCTGTTTTTT,CASSQFGGKPRNTGELFF
TRBV19,.,TRBJ2-7,TRBD2,TGTGCCAGTAGTATTACCAGCGGGAGGGCCTACGAGCAGTACTTC,CASSITSGRAYEQYF
TRBV18,once,TRBJ1-1,TRBD1,TGTGCCAGCTCACTCGCCACAAGAACAGGGGCCGAAGCTTTCTTT,CASSLATRTGAEAFF
TRBV29-1,.,TRBJ2-7,.,TGCAGCTCACTGTGGGGGCGGAAAGTCGACGAGCAGTACTTC,CSSLWGRKVDEQYF
TRBV14,.,TRBJ1-1,.,TGTGCCAGCAGCCAACCTTCCCGAGGGGCTTTCTTT,CASSQPSRGAFF
TRBV27,once,TRBJ1-1,TRBD1,TGTGCCAGCAGTTTGGGATCGACAGGGCGAACTGAAGCTTTCTTT,CASSLGSTGRTEAFF
TRBV28,.,TRBJ1-2,TRBD1,TGTGCCAGCAGTTTCCCCGGGACAGGGACCTATGGCTACACCTTC,CASSFPGTGTYGYTF
TRBV6-6,.,TRBJ1-4,TRBD1,TGTGCCAGCATGGGGACAGGGGGAAATGAAAAACTGTTTTTT,CASMGTGGNEKLFF
TRBV24-1,few,TRBJ2-7,TRBD2,TGTGCCACCGAGCGGGGGTCGATCTACGAGCAGTACTTC,CATERGSIYEQYF
TRBV12-5,.,TRBJ2-7,.,TGTGCTAGTGGTTTGGGCGGAGGTGAGCAGTACTTC,CASGLGGGEQYF
TRBV5-6,.,TRBJ2-1,.,TGTGCCAGCAGCACGGCTCTAGACGAACATGCCCCATTCTTC,CASSTALDEHAPFF
TRBV24-1,.,TRBJ1-5,.,TGTGCCACCAGTGATAATACAGGGTATCAGCCCCAGCATTTT,CATSDNTGYQPQHF
TRBV18,.,TRBJ2-5,TRBD1,TGTGCCAGCTCACCTATAGACAGGGGCGTCGAGACCCAGTACTTC,CASSPIDRGVETQYF
TRBV6-5,.,TRBJ2-1,.,TGTGCCAGCAGTTTTAAGGAGCCCAGGGATGAGCAGTTCTTC,CASSFKEPRDEQFF
TRBV4-3,.,TRBJ1-1,.,TGCGCCAGCAGCCAGGGACTTGAAGCTTTCTTT,CASSQGLEAFF
TRBV15,.,TRBJ2-7,TRBD2,TGTGCCACCAGCACCAGCGGGAGGGCCCTCTACGAGCAGTACTTC,CATSTSGRALYEQYF
TRBV5-1,once,TRBJ2-3,.,TGCGCCAGCAGCCTTAACAGGGTGGATACGCAGTATTTT,CASSLNRVDTQYF